The 2 T cell receptor beta chains reported below all come from one sample, sequenced in a study of shared clonotypes between healthy human individuals. Using immunoSEQ multiplex PCR, the repertoire was profiled, and TCRdb retains in-frame clones only, with some absent. This table holds approximately 2.5 million clones, over 85% found once. Sequenced input: naive CD4+ T cells from PBMCs. Subset noted: CD45RA+ positively selected. These receptors originate from a man aged 18 to 29 in good health. Some clones in this sample may be carry-over from other donors' samples.

With respect to this clone: Different DNA sequences within this sample yield the same CDR3. Here the CDR3 reads CASSPSGVQETQYF. Written as DNA, the CDR3 is TGTGCCAGCTCACCCTCTGGCGTCCAAGAGACCCAGTACTTC. This chain connects TRBV18 to TRBJ2-5; D ambiguous. Germline CDR1 KGHSH, CDR2 LQKENI. Between the trimmed V and J ends, which lost 3 bases and 1 base, there was a span of 9 bases. The CDR3 loop spans 14 amino acids.

The chain couples TRBV7-9 to TRBJ1-4; maybe TRBD1 (6 bases). In germline, CDR1 is SEHNR, CDR2 FQNEAQ (reference sequence). This CDR3 contains 14 residues. V gave up 6 bases and J gave up 5 bases, with 13 bases separating them. The CDR3 sequence: CASRRGGQNEKLFF. As DNA, the CDR3 is TGTGCCAGCAGGCGGGGTGGACAGAATGAAAAACTGTTTTTT.